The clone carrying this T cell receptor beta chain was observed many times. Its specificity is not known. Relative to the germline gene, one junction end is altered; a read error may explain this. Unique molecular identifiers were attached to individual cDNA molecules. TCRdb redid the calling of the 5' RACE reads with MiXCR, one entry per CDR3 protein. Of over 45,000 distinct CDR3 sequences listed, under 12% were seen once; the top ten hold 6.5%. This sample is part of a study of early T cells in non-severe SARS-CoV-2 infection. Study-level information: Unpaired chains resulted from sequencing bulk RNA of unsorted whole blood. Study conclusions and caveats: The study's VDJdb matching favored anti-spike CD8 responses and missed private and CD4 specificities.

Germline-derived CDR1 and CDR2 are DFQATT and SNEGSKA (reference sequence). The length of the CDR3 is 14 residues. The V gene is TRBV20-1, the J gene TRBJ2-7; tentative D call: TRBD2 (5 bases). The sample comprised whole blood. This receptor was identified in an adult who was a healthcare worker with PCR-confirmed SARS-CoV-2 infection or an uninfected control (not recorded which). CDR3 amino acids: CSARGWVMGYEQYF. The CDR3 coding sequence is TGCAGTGCCAGAGGGTGGGTCATGGGCTACGAGCAGTACTTC.